One and the same sample provided the 29 T cell receptor beta chains below, sequenced in a study of spatial heterogeneity in lung cancer. TCRdb processed the 5' RACE reads anew with MiXCR; each CDR3 protein has one entry. The sample carries about 120,000 distinct CDR3 sequences, roughly an eighth recorded once. Described time point: blood at routine non-recurrence follow-up after resection. Whole RNA, isolated from tumor, nontumor lung or frozen PBMC, was sequenced without prior sorting. The sample in question was PBMCs, obtained at follow-up. The receptors come from a male donor with early-stage non-small cell lung cancer.

Note on this clonotype: Mismatch with germline at one junction end may stem from a read error. This chain joins TRBV20-1 and TRBJ1-1, with D unclear. Germline V gene sequence: CDR1 DFQATT, CDR2 SNEGSKA (reference sequence). CDR3 size: 12 residues. The CDR3 loop reads CSASKMNTEAFF. CDR3 nucleotides: TGCAGTGCTAGCAAGATGAACACTGAGGCTTTCTTT.

This clonotype was recorded a few times. The chain recombines TRBV20-1 with TRBJ1-2, with D hard to call. The V gene's germline CDR1 is DFQATT and CDR2 SNEGSKA (reference sequence). The V and J ends lost 3 bases and 4 bases respectively, with 12 bases between them. CDR3 size: 13 residues. Here the CDR3 DNA reads TGCAGTGCTAGCGGTACAGCCGGCTATGGCTACACCTTC. Amino acid sequence: CSASGTAGYGYTF.

This clonotype came up many times. J is TRBJ2-3 and V is TRBV29-1, with D perhaps being TRBD1 or TRBD2 (5 bases each). Germline V gives CDR1 SQVTM, CDR2 ANQGSEA. V shed 0 bases and J shed 6 bases, with 7 bases lying between them. This CDR3 spans 12 amino acids. Here the CDR3 DNA reads TGCAGCGTTGAAGAATGGGGGGATACGCAGTATTTT. Its protein product is CSVEEWGDTQYF.

The V and J genes are TRBV5-1 and TRBJ2-5; D gene unclear. The germline V and J ends were trimmed by 1 base and 1 base, with 8 bases remaining between them. Germline loops: CDR1 SGHRS, CDR2 YFSETQ. The CDR3 loop spans 14 amino acids. Written as DNA, the CDR3 is TGCGCCAGCAGCTTGAACGCAGGCCAAGAGACCCAGTACTTC. This translates into CASSLNAGQETQYF.

This clonotype occurred many times. The rearrangement uses TRBV7-9 and TRBJ2-4; D is ambiguous. This CDR3 is 14 amino acids long. V was cut by 0 bases and J by 0 bases, with 3 bases left in between. CDR1 and CDR2 (germline): SEHNR, FQNEAQ (reference sequence). The CDR3 spells CASSLAGAKNIQYF. Written as DNA, the CDR3 is TGTGCCAGCAGCTTAGCAGGAGCCAAAAACATTCAGTACTTC.

This clonotype was observed a handful of times. The rearrangement links TRBV9 to TRBJ2-3; D is perhaps TRBD1 (5 bases). The CDR3 contains 14 residues. In germline, CDR1 is SGDLS, CDR2 YYNGEE. V shed 4 bases and J shed 3 bases, with 12 bases lying between them. CDR3: CASSMGRGTDTQYF. Here the CDR3 DNA reads TGTGCCAGCAGCATGGGGCGAGGAACAGATACGCAGTATTTT.

This clonotype appeared many times. The rearrangement joins TRBV29-1 to TRBJ1-5, with D hard to call. The CDR3 loop spans 13 amino acids. Germline CDR1 is SQVTM and CDR2 is ANQGSEA. Trimming shortened V by 7 bases and J by 7 bases, and 17 bases separated the two germline ends. The CDR3 nucleotides read TGCAGCGCAAGTGGTGGGTACGGACAGCCCCAGCATTTT. The encoded protein is CSASGGYGQPQHF. Full variable domain (missing parts from reference TRBV29-1 and TRBJ1-5): SAVISQKPSRDICQRGTSLTIQCQVDSQVTMMFWYRQQPGQSLTLIATANQGSEATYESGFVIDKFPISRPNLTFSTLTVSNMSPEDSSIYLCSASGGYGQPQHFGDGTRLSIL.

This clonotype rates as medium-sized. This chain links TRBV6-6 with TRBJ2-7; no definite D call. Germline assignment: CDR1 MNHNY and CDR2 SVGAGI (reference sequence). V gave up 5 bases and J gave up 3 bases, with 8 bases separating them. The CDR3 loop spans 12 amino acids. In DNA, the CDR3 is TGTGCCAGCAGTCCCCACAGCTACGAGCAGTACTTC. It translates to CASSPHSYEQYF.

This clonotype was detected a few times. V gene TRBV19 combines with J gene TRBJ1-2; 7 bases agree with TRBD1. The V segment lost 6 bases and the J segment 3 bases; nucleotides outside the gene matches: 10. CDR1 and CDR2 from the germline V gene are LNHDA and SQIVND (reference sequence). There are 15 residues in the CDR3. CDR3 bases: TGTGCCAGTAGCAGCCAGAGGGGGCAACACTATGGCTACACCTTC. Residues: CASSSQRGQHYGYTF.

There are a few counts of this clonotype. CDR3 DNA sequence: TGCGCCAGCAGACCAGGGGGCCCCCCCTACGAGCAGTACTTC. Its translation: CASRPGGPPYEQYF. The V gene is TRBV5-1, the J gene TRBJ2-7; 8 bases are a match to TRBD1. V dropped 5 bases and J dropped 2; count of bases not matched to a gene: 6. The CDR3 runs 14 residues. Germline CDR1 and CDR2: SGHRS and YFSETQ.

The genes are TRBV7-2 and TRBJ2-7; TRBD2 agrees at 11 bases. The CDR3 length is 15 residues. V lost 4 bases and J lost 0; bases outside the gene matches: 2. Germline assignment: CDR1 SGHTA and CDR2 FQGNSA. In DNA form, the CDR3 reads TGTGCCAGCAGCTCGACTAGCGGGGACTCCTACGAGCAGTACTTC. This sequence encodes CASSSTSGDSYEQYF.

This clonotype appeared once. Here the CDR3 DNA reads TGCGCCAGCATGACTGCTGGGGCCAACGTCCTGACTTTC. Encoded protein: CASMTAGANVLTF. The chain uses TRBV5-1 and TRBJ2-6, with unresolved D. The germline V gene encodes CDR1 SGHRS and CDR2 YFSETQ. With 6 bases removed from V and 2 bases from J, the gap between germline ends came to 6 bases. The CDR3 consists of 13 residues.

The chain links TRBV20-1 to TRBJ1-1, with D uncertain. The CDR3 sequence is 13 residues long. Trimming cost V 5 bases and J 2 bases, with 12 bases left between them. In germline, CDR1 is DFQATT, CDR2 SNEGSKA (reference sequence). CDR3 bases: TGCAGTGCTCGAGTGGGCCAAAACACTGAAGCTTTCTTT. Residues: CSARVGQNTEAFF.

V gene TRBV5-4 combines with J gene TRBJ1-4, with D perhaps matching TRBD1 (6 bases). CDR3 length equals 14 residues. The V gene's germline CDR1 is SGHNT and CDR2 YYREEE (reference sequence). V dropped 4 bases and J dropped 5 bases, with 12 bases sitting between them. The chain's CDR3 is CASSVDSRNEKLFF. The CDR3 bases are TGTGCCAGCAGCGTGGACAGTCGGAATGAAAAACTGTTTTTT. The full variable domain, rest sourced from reference TRBV5-4 and TRBJ1-4, is ETGVTQSPTHLIKTRGQQVTLRCSSQSGHNTVSWYQQALGQGPQFIFQYYREEENGRGNFPPRFSGLQFPNYSSELNVNALELDDSALYLCASSVDSRNEKLFFGSGTQLSVL.

The rearrangement joins TRBV6-2 or TRBV6-3 to TRBJ1-5; a weak D match, TRBD1 (5 bases). Looked up from germline, CDR1 is MNHEY and CDR2 is SVGEGT. The germline V and J ends were trimmed by 4 bases and 7 bases, with 11 bases remaining between them. This CDR3 is built from 13 residues. The chain's CDR3 is CASSSLGGQPQHF. DNA for the CDR3: TGTGCCAGCAGTTCACTTGGGGGACAGCCCCAGCATTTT.

This clonotype was seen at least ten times. The CDR3, as DNA: TGCAGTGCTACTGGGGACAGAAATGGCTACACCTTC. This gives the protein CSATGDRNGYTF. The chain recombines TRBV20-1 with TRBJ1-2; 7 bases fit TRBD1. The germline gives CDR1 DFQATT, CDR2 SNEGSKA (reference sequence). Losses at the gene ends were 4 bases for V and 6 bases for J; bases not matched to a gene: 5. The CDR3 covers 12 residues.

The chain uses TRBV19 and TRBJ2-7; 7 bases align to TRBD1. V gave up 5 bases and J gave up 1 base; unmatched junction bases: 8. Germline CDR1 and CDR2: LNHDA and SQIVND (reference sequence). CDR3 length: 15 amino acids. For the CDR3, the DNA is TGTGCCAGTAGTCAGGGGACAGCAGGATCCTACGAGCAGTACTTC. Residues: CASSQGTAGSYEQYF.

The chain combines TRBV6-5 with TRBJ1-6; 10 bases match TRBD1. The CDR3 spans 15 residues. Germline trimming cut 2 bases from V and 9 bases from J; bases unmatched to any gene: 4. Germline V gene lookup returns CDR1 MNHEY and CDR2 SVGAGI. For the CDR3, the DNA is TGTGCCAGCAGTTACGGGACAGGGGTTAGTTCACCCCTCCACTTT. Amino acids: CASSYGTGVSSPLHF.

Many counts were recorded for this clonotype. This sequence joins TRBV24-1 and TRBJ1-5; 10 positions agree with TRBD1. CDR1 and CDR2 (germline): KGHDR, SFDVKD. The CDR3 spans 14 residues. Unmatched junction bases numbered 9, after V lost 12 bases and J lost 5 bases. The chain's CDR3 is CAAGQGGLDQPQHF. In DNA form, the CDR3 reads TGTGCCGCTGGACAGGGGGGCTTGGATCAGCCCCAGCATTTT.

This clonotype occurred a few times. V usage is TRBV18 and J usage is TRBJ1-1; D unresolved. Trimming stripped 3 bases from V and 4 bases from J, with 9 bases between. The CDR3 consists of 13 residues. CDR1 and CDR2 from the germline V gene are KGHSH and LQKENI. The CDR3 is CASSPLHGTEAFF. The CDR3, as DNA: TGTGCCAGCTCACCGTTGCACGGCACTGAAGCTTTCTTT.

The rearrangement uses TRBV5-1 and TRBJ1-3, with TRBD1 matching over 10 bases. V was pared by 0 bases and J by 2 bases, with 5 bases of the junction left unmatched. The germline CDR1 and CDR2 sequences are SGHRS and YFSETQ. This CDR3 has 17 residues. The CDR3 bases are TGCGCCAGCAGCTTGGACCCGGGGACAGGGGCTGGAAACACCATATATTTT. Amino acid sequence: CASSLDPGTGAGNTIYF.

The rearrangement joins TRBV6-2 or TRBV6-3 to TRBJ1-1, with D perhaps TRBD1 (6 bases). CDR1 MNHEY and CDR2 SVGEGT come from the germline V gene. This CDR3 is 15 amino acids long. Trimming left V 3 bases short and J 5 bases short, with 16 bases between. The CDR3 spells CASSYAGARITEAFF. The CDR3 coding sequence is TGTGCCAGCAGTTATGCAGGGGCGCGCATTACTGAAGCTTTCTTT.

The V call is TRBV11-1, the J call TRBJ2-3, with D possibly being TRBD2 (6 bases). V lost 3 bases, J lost 0 bases, and 10 bases lay in between. Germline lookup yields CDR1 SGHAT and CDR2 FQDESV (reference sequence). This CDR3 has 15 residues. CDR3 residues: CASSLTSPSTDTQYF. For the CDR3, the DNA is TGTGCCAGCAGCTTGACTAGTCCCAGCACAGATACGCAGTATTTT.

The chain employs TRBV7-2 and TRBJ2-7; 9 bases line up with TRBD2. V trimming: 6 bases; J trimming: 3 bases; junction bases outside the gene matches: 3. This CDR3 is 13 amino acids long. Per the germline V gene, CDR1 is SGHTA and CDR2 is FQGNSA. The CDR3 loop reads CASREAGGYEQYF. The CDR3 nucleotides are TGTGCCAGCAGGGAAGCGGGGGGCTACGAGCAGTACTTC.

The V gene is TRBV12-3 or TRBV12-4, the J gene TRBJ2-4, with D possibly matching TRBD2 (5 bases). V lost 5 bases and J lost 13, with 15 bases in between. CDR3 length: 12 amino acids. The CDR3 here is CASSIEGGFQYF. The CDR3 DNA is TGTGCCAGCAGTATAGAGGGTGGGTTCCAGTACTTC.

The table lists this clonotype with a few counts. The chain uses TRBV3-1 and TRBJ1-1, with D maybe TRBD1 (5 bases). This CDR3 has 14 residues. Germline CDR1 and CDR2: LGHDT and YNNKEL (reference sequence). Trimming left V 4 bases short and J 6 bases short, with 15 bases between. This CDR3 reads CASSLGTLSPEAFF. CDR3 sequence (DNA): TGTGCCAGCAGCCTGGGGACCCTGAGCCCTGAAGCTTTCTTT. Filled out from reference TRBV3-1 and TRBJ1-1, the complete variable domain reads DTAVSQTPKYLVTQMGNDKSIKCEQNLGHDTMYWYKQDSKKFLKIMFSYNNKELIINETVPNRFSPKSPDKAHLNLHINSLELGDSAVYFCASSLGTLSPEAFFGQGTRLTVV.

Ten or more counts support this clonotype. The J gene is TRBJ2-4, the V gene TRBV29-1; either TRBD1 or TRBD2 may supply D (5 bases each). The germline CDR1 and CDR2 sequences are SQVTM and ANQGSEA. Trimming shortened V by 2 bases and J by 7 bases, and 9 bases separated the two germline ends. The CDR3 spans 12 residues. CDR3 nucleotides: TGCAGCGTTGAATCCGGGGACAACATTCAGTACTTC. As protein: CSVESGDNIQYF. The full variable domain, with the rest looked up from reference TRBV29-1 and TRBJ2-4, is SAVISQKPSRDICQRGTSLTIQCQVDSQVTMMFWYRQQPGQSLTLIATANQGSEATYESGFVIDKFPISRPNLTFSTLTVSNMSPEDSSIYLCSVESGDNIQYFGAGTRLSVL.

The V and J genes are TRBV29-1 and TRBJ2-3; D may be TRBD1 or TRBD2 (5 bases each). This CDR3 is 13 amino acids long. The V end lost 3 bases, the J end lost 5 bases, and 12 bases lay between the germline ends. The germline gives CDR1 SQVTM, CDR2 ANQGSEA. The CDR3 DNA reads as TGCAGCGTTGAGGGGGTTGGAAGAGATACGCAGTATTTT. It is translated as CSVEGVGRDTQYF.

This clonotype was seen repeatedly, ten times or more. This chain connects TRBV20-1 to TRBJ2-3; TRBD2 matches at 10 bases. This CDR3 comprises 17 residues. V trimming: 2 bases; J trimming: 0 bases; junction bases outside the gene matches: 8. Germline CDR1 reads DFQATT; CDR2 reads SNEGSKA (reference sequence). As DNA, the CDR3 is TGCAGTGCTAGATTAGAAGCGGGGGGGCTTAGCACAGATACGCAGTATTTT. Translating gives CSARLEAGGLSTDTQYF.